Detailed here is one T cell receptor (beta chain). The sample comes from a study of blood T cell repertoires in COVID-19. Study details: There were acute and convalescent COVID-19 samples, and they came from the United States, Italy and Spain.

CDR1 is SGHKS, CDR2 YYEKEE, per germline (reference sequence). The CDR3 is made up of 17 amino acids. V dropped 4 bases and J dropped 6; count of bases not matched to a gene: 13. In the study's own analysis: Nucleated cell number was recorded as an estimate derived from reference gene primer amplification. The data were produced by immunoSEQ multiplex PCR, yet TCRdb's version contains in-frame clones alone and is incomplete. V, J and clone size are those of that table, while D and trimming were read from the DNA. The sample records around 290,000 clones, about 89% being singletons. This TCR came from a woman under 30 who had recovered from COVID-19. This chain uses TRBV5-5 with TRBJ1-2, with 12 bases lining up with TRBD1. Sequencing was performed on PBMCs or T cells enriched from blood (not recorded which). CDR3 bases: TGTGCCAGCAGCGACCAGGGGACAGGGGGCGAGTTCCATGGCTACACCTTC. It specifies CASSDQGTGGEFHGYTF.